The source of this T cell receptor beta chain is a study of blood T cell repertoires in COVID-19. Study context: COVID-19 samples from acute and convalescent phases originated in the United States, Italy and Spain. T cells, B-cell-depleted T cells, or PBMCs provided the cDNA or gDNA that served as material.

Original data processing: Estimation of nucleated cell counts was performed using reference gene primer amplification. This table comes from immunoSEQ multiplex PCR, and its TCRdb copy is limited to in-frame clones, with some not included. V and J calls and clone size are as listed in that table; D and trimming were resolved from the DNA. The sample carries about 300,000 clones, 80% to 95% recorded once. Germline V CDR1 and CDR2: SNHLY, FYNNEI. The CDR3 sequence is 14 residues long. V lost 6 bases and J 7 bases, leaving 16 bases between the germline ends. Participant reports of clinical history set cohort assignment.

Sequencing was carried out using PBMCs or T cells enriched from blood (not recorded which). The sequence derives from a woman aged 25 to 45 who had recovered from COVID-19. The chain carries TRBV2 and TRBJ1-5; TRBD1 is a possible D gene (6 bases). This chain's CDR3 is CASRDTGSGQPQHF. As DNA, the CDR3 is TGTGCCAGCAGGGACACAGGGTCAGGACAGCCCCAGCATTTT.